Each of the 3 T cell receptor beta chains below was sequenced from the same sample in a study of CD8 T cells in Susac syndrome (dated 2019 in TCRdb). Library preparation was by the immunoSEQ multiplex PCR assay. RNA was extracted with the RNeasy kit and 0.5 to 1 ug was reverse transcribed using random hexamers. Using fastp trimming at Q25 and MiXCR clonotype assembly, TCRdb reanalyzed the public sequencing data and kept in-frame beta chains. All rows with the same CDR3 protein become a single entry with the most common DNA and genes. In all, the sample holds about 140,000 distinct CDR3 sequences, and around 95% of those were seen once. The ten largest clones take up roughly 0.15% of the sample. Material: CD4+ T cells from PBMCs. Receptor source: a human donor with Susac syndrome.

This sequence joins TRBV4-1 and TRBJ2-4; D gene ambiguous. V gave up 1 base and J gave up 7 bases, with 11 bases separating them. Germline CDR1 MGHRA, CDR2 YSYEKL. The CDR3 totals 14 residues. CDR3 sequence: CASSQGGRWNIQYF. CDR3 DNA: TGCGCCAGCAGCCAAGGAGGCAGGTGGAACATTCAGTACTTC.

The chain carries TRBV15 and TRBJ1-2; weak D call: TRBD1 (5 bases). The CDR3 has 13 residues. Germline values: CDR1 LNHNV, CDR2 YYDKDF (reference sequence). The V end was cut by 7 bases, the J end by 2 bases, with 11 bases between. CDR3 amino acids: CATTRGLNYGYTF. DNA of the CDR3: TGTGCCACCACCCGGGGACTCAACTATGGCTACACCTTC. Using reference TRBV15 and TRBJ1-2 for the parts outside the CDR3, the full variable domain is DAMVIQNPRYQVTQFGKPVTLSCSQTLNHNVMYWYQQKSSQAPKLLFHYYDKDFNNEADTPDNFQSRRPNTSFCFLDIRSPGLGDTAMYLCATTRGLNYGYTFGSGTRLTVV.

This clonotype was observed a handful of times. The rearrangement links TRBV10-3 to TRBJ2-5; 9 bases are a match to TRBD1. V lost 3 bases and J lost 5; bases outside the gene matches: 4. Germline V gene sequence: CDR1 ENHRY, CDR2 SYGVKD. CDR3 length equals 14 residues. The CDR3 loop reads CAISDPGQGETQYF. The CDR3 coding sequence is TGTGCCATCAGTGACCCGGGACAGGGTGAGACCCAGTACTTC.